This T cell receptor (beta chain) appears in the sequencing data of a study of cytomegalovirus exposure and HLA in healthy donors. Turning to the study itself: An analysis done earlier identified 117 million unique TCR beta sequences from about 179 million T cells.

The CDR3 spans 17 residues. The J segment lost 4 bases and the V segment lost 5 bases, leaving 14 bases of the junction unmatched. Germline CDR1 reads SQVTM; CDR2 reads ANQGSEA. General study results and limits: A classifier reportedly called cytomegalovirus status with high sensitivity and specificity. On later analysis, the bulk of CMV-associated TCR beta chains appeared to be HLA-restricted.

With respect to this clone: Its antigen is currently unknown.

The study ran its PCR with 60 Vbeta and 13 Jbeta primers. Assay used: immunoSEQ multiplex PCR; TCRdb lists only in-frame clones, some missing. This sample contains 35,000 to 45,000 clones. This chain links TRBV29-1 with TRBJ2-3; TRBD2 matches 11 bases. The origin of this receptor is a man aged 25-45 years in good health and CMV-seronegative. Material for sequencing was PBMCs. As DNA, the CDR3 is TGCAGCGTTCATAGCGGGGGGGCCGTAGGTTTCCCAGATACGCAGTATTTT. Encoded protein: CSVHSGGAVGFPDTQYF.